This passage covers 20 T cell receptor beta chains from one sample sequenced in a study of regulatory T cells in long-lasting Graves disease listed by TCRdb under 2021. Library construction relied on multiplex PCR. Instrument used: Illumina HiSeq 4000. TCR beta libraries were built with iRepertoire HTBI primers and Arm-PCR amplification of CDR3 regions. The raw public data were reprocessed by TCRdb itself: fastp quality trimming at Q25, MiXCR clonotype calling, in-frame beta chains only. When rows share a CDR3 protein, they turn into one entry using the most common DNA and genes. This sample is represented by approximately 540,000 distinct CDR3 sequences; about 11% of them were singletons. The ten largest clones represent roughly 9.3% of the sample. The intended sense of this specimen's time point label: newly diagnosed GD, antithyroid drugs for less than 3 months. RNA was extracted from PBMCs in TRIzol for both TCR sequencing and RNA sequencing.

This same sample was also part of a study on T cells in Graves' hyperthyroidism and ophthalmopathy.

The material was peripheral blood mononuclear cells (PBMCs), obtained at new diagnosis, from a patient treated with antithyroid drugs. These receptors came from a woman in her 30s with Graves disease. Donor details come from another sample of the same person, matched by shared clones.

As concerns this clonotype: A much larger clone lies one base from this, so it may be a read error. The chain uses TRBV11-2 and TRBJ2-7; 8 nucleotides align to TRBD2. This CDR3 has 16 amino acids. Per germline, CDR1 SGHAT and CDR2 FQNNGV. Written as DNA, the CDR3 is TGTGCCAGCAGCCCATCGGGGCTAGCGGGCACCTACGAGCGGTACTTC. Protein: CASSPSGLAGTYERYF.

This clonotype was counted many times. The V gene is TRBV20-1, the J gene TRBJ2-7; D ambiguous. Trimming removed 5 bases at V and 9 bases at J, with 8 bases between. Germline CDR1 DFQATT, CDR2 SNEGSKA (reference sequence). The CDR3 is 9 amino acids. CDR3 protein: CSAGSGQYF. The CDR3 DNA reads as TGCAGTGCTGGTTCCGGGCAGTACTTC.

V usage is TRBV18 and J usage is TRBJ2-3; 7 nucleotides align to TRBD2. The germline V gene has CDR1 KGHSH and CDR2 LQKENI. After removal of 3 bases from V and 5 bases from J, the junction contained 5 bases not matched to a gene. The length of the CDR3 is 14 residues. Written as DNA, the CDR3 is TGTGCCAGCTCACCCGGGCTAGCGGAAGATACGCAGTATTTT. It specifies CASSPGLAEDTQYF.

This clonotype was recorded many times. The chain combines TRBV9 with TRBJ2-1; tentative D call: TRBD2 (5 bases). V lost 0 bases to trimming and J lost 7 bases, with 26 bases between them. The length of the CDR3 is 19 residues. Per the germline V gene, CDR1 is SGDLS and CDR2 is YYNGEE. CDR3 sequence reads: CASSVEVRGKGNIQNEQFF. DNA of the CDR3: TGTGCCAGCAGCGTAGAGGTTCGAGGGAAGGGAAACATTCAGAATGAGCAGTTCTTC.

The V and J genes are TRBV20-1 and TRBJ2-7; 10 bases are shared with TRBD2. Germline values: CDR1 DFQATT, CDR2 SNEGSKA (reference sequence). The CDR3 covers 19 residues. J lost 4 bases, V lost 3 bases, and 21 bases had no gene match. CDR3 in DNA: TGCAGTGCTAGGAGCCCCAGACTAGCGGGCCCGATAGTTACTTACGAGCAGTACTTC. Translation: CSARSPRLAGPIVTYEQYF.

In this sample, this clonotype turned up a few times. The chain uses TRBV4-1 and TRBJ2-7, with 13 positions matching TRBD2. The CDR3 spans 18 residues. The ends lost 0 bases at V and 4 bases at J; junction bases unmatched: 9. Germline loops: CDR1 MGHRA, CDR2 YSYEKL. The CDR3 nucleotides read TGCGCCAGCAGCCAAGATGAGTTGGGGACTAGCGGGGTGTACGAGCAGTACTTC. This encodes CASSQDELGTSGVYEQYF.

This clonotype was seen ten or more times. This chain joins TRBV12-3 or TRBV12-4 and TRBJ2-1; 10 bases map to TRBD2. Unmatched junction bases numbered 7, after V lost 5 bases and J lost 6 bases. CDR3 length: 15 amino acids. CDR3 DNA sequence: TGTGCCAGCAGTCCCAGGACTAGCGGTCCCAATGAGCAGTTCTTC. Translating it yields CASSPRTSGPNEQFF.

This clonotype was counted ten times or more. The CDR3 DNA is TGTGCCAGCTCACGAATGGAGATACGGGGCACTGAAGCTTTCTTT. Translated: CASSRMEIRGTEAFF. This rearrangement joins TRBV18 to TRBJ1-1; D ambiguous. V shed 4 bases and J shed 4 bases, with 16 bases lying between them. The CDR3 consists of 15 residues. Per the germline V gene, CDR1 is KGHSH and CDR2 is LQKENI.

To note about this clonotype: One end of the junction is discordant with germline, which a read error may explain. The CDR3 bases are TGTGCCAGCAGTGGCTCCGGGACTACCCTCTTC. Translation gives CASSGSGTTLF. J is TRBJ1-2 and V is TRBV12-3 or TRBV12-4; tentative D call: TRBD1 (5 bases). The CDR3 has 11 residues.

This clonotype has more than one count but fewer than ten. The CDR3 spells CASKPGGNTGELFF. As DNA, the CDR3 is TGTGCCAGCAAACCGGGGGGGAACACCGGGGAGCTGTTTTTT. This chain uses TRBV7-9 with TRBJ2-2, with 7 bases identical to TRBD2. This CDR3 contains 14 residues. Per germline, CDR1 SEHNR and CDR2 FQNEAQ (reference sequence). The V gene end was trimmed by 7 bases and the J gene end by 1 base; junction bases not matched to a gene: 3.

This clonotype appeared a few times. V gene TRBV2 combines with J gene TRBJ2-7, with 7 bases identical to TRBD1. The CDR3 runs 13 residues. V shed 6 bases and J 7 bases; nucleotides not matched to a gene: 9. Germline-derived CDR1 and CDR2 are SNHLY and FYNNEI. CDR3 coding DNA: TGTGCCAGCAGCCAGGGACAGCCCTCGGAGCAGTACTTC. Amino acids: CASSQGQPSEQYF.

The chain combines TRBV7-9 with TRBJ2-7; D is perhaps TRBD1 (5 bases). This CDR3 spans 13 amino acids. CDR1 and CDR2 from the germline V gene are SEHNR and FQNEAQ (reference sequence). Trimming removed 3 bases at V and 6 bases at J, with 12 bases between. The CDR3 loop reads CASSLAQGAEQYF. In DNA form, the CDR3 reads TGTGCCAGCAGCTTGGCCCAGGGCGCCGAGCAGTACTTC.

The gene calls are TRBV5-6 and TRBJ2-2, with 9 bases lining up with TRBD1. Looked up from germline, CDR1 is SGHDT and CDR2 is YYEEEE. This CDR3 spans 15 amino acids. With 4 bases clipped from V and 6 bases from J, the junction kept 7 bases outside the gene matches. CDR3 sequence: CASSPGTGLAGELFF. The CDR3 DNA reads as TGTGCCAGCAGCCCCGGGACAGGGTTAGCCGGGGAGCTGTTTTTT.

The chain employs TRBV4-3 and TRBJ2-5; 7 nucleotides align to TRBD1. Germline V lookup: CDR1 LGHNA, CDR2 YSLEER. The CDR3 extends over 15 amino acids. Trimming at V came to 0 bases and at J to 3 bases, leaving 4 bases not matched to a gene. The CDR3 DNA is TGCGCCAGCAGCCAAGATCAGGGGGTCAAAGAGACCCAGTACTTC. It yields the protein CASSQDQGVKETQYF.

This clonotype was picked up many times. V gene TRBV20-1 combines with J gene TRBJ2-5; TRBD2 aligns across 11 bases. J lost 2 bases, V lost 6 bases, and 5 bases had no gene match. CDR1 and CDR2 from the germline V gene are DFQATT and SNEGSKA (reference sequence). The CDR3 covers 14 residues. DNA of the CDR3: TGCAGTGCCCGGGGACTAGCGGATCAAGAGACCCAGTACTTC. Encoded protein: CSARGLADQETQYF.

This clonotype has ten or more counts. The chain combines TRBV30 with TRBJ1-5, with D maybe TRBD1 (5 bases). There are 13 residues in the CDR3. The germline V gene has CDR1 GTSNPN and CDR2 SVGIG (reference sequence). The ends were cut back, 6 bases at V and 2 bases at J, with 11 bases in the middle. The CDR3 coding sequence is TGTGCCTGCAGGGAGAAGGGCAATCAGCCCCAGCATTTT. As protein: CACREKGNQPQHF.

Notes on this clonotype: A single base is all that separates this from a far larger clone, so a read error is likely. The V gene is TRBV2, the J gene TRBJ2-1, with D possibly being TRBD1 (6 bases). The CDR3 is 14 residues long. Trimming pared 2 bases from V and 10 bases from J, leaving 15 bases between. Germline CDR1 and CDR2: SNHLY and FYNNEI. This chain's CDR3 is CASSEQGLSYEQFF. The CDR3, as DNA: TGTGCCAGCAGTGAACAGGGGCTCTCCTACGAGCAGTTCTTC.

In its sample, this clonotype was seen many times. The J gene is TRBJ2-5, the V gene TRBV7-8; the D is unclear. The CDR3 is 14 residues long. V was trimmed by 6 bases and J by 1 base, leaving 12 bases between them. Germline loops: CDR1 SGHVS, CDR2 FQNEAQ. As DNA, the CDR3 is TGTGCCAGCAGGCCCCCCGAATTCCAAGAGACCCAGTACTTC. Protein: CASRPPEFQETQYF.

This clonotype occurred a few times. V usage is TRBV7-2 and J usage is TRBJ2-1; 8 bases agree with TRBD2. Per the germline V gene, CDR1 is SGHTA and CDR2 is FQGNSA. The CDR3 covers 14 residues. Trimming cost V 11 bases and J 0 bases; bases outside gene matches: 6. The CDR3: CAGQSGSSYNEQFF. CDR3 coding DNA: TGTGCCGGGCAGAGCGGGAGCTCCTACAATGAGCAGTTCTTC.

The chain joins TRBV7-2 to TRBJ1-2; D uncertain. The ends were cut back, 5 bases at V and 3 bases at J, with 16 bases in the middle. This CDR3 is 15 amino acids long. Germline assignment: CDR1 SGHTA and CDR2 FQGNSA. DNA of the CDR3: TGTGCCAGCAGCATCCCCCTCGGTGGGTACTATGGCTACACCTTC. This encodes CASSIPLGGYYGYTF.